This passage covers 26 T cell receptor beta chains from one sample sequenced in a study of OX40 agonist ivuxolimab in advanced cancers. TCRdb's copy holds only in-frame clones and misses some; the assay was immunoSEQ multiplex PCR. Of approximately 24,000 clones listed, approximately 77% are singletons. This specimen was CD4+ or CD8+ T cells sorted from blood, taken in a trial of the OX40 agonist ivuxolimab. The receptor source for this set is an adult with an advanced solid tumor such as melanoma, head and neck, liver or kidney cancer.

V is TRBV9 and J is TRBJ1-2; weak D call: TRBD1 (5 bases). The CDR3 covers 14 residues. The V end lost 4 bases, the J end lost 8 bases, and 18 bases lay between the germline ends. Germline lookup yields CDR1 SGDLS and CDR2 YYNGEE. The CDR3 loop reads CASSPDIQAPGYTF. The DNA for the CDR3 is TGTGCCAGCAGCCCCGACATACAGGCACCCGGCTACACCTTC.

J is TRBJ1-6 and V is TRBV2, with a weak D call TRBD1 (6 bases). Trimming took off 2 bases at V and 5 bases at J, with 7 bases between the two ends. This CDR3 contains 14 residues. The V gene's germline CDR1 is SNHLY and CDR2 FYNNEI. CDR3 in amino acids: CASSERGHNSPLHF. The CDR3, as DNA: TGTGCCAGCAGTGAACGGGGGCATAATTCACCCCTCCACTTT.

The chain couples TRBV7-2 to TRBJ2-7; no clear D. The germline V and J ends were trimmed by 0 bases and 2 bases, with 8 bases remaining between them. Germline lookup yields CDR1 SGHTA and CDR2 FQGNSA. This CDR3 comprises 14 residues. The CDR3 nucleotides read TGTGCCAGCAGCTTAGCCATGGCTACCTACGAGCAGTACTTC. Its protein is CASSLAMATYEQYF.

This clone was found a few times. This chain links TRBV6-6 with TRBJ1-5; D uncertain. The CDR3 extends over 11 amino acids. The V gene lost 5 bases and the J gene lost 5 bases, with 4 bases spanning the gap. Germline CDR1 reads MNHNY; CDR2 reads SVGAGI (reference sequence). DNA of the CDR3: TGTGCCAGCAGTCGTGATCAGCCCCAGCATTTT. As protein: CASSRDQPQHF.

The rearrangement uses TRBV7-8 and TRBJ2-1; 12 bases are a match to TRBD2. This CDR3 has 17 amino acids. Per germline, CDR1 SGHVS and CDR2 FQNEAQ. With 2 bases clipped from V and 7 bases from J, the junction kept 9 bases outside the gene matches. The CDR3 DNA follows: TGTGCCAGCAGCTTATGGTCGGCTAGCGGGGGGGTTAATGAGCAGTTCTTC. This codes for CASSLWSASGGVNEQFF.

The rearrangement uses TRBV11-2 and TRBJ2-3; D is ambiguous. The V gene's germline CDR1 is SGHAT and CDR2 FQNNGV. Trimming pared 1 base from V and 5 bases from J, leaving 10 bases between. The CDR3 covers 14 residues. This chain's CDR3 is CASSLGSRVDTQYF. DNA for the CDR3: TGTGCCAGCAGCTTAGGCTCTCGCGTAGATACGCAGTATTTT.

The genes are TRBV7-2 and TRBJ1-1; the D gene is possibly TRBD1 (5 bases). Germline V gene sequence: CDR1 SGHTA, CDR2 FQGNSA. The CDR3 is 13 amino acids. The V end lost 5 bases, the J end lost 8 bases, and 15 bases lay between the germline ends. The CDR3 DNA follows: TGTGCCAGCAGCGTCTCCCGGGACGGGGAAGCTTTCTTT. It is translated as CASSVSRDGEAFF.

The CDR3 protein is CAMKTGSDSPLHF. Written as DNA, the CDR3 is TGTGCCATGAAAACAGGGTCGGATTCACCCCTCCACTTT. J is TRBJ1-6 and V is TRBV10-3; D is possibly TRBD1 (6 bases). Germline-derived CDR1 and CDR2 are ENHRY and SYGVKD. Trimming left V 9 bases short and J 8 bases short, with 14 bases between. This CDR3 has 13 amino acids.

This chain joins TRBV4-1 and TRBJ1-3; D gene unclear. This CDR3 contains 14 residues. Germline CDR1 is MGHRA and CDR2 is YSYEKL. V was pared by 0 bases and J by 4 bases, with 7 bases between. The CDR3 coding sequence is TGCGCCAGCAGCCAAGAGGTAACCGGAAACACCATATATTTT. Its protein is CASSQEVTGNTIYF.

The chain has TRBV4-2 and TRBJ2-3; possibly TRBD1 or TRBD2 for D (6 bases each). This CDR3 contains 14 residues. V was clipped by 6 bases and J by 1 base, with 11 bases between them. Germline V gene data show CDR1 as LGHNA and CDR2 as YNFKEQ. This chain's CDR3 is CASSPRGRTDTQYF. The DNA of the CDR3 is TGTGCCAGCAGTCCCCGGGGGCGCACAGATACGCAGTATTTT.

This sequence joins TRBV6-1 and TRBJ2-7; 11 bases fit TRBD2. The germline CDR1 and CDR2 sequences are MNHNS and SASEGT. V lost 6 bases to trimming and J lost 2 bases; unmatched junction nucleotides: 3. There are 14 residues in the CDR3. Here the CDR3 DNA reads TGTGCCAGCAGCCGACTAGCGGGGCCCTACGAGCAGTACTTC. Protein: CASSRLAGPYEQYF.

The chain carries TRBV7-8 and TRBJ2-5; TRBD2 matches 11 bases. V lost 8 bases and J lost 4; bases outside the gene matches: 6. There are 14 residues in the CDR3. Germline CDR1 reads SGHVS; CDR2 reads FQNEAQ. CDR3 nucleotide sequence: TGTGCCAGCTCGATGCTAGCGGGAGGAGAGACCCAGTACTTC. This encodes CASSMLAGGETQYF.

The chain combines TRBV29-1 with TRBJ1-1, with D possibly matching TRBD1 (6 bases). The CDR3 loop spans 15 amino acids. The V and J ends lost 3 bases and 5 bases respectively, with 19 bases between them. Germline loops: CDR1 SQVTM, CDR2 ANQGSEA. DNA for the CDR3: TGCAGCGTTGACGGAGTCCCAGGGGCAAGGACTGAAGCTTTCTTT. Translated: CSVDGVPGARTEAFF.

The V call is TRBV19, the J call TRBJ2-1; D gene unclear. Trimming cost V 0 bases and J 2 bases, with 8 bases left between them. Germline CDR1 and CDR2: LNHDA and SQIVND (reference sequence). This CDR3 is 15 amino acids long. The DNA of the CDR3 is TGTGCCAGTAGTATAGATGGCAACCCCTACAATGAGCAGTTCTTC. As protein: CASSIDGNPYNEQFF.

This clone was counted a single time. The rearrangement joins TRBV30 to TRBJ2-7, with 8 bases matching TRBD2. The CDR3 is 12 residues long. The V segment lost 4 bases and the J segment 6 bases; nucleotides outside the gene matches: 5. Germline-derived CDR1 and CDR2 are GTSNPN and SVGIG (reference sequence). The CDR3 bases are TGTGCCTGGAAGAGGACTAGCACCGAGCAGTACTTC. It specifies CAWKRTSTEQYF.

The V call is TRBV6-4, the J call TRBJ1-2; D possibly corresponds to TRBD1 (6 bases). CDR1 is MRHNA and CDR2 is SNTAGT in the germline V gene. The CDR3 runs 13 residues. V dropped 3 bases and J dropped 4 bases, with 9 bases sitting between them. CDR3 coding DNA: TGTGCCAGCAGTGAGGGCAGGGGCTATGGCTACACCTTC. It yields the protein CASSEGRGYGYTF.

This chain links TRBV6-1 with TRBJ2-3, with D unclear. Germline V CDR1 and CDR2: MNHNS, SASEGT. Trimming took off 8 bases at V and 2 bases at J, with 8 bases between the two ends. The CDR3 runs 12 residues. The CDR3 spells CASGENTDTQYF. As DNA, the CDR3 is TGTGCCAGCGGAGAAAACACAGATACGCAGTATTTT.

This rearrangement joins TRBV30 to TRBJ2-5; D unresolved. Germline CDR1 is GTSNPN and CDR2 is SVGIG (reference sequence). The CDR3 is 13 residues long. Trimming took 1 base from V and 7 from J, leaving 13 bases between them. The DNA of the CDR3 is TGTGCCTGGAGTGCCCAGGCAGCGAGGACCCAGTACTTC. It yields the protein CAWSAQAARTQYF.

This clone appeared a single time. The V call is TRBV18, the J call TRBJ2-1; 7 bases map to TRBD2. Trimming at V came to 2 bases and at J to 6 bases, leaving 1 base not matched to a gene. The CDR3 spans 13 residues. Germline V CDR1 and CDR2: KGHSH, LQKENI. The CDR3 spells CASSPGEGNEQFF. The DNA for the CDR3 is TGTGCCAGCTCACCAGGGGAGGGCAATGAGCAGTTCTTC. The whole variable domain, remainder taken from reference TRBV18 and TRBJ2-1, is NAGVMQNPRHLVRRRGQEARLRCSPMKGHSHVYWYRQLPEEGLKFMVYLQKENIIDESGMPKERFSAEFPKEGPSILRIQQVVRGDSAAYFCASSPGEGNEQFFGPGTRLTVL.

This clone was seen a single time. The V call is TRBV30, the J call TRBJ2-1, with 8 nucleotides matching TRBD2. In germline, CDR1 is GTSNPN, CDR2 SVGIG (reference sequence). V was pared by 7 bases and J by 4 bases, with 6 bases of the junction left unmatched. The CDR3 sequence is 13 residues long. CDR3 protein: CALYAGGYNEQFF. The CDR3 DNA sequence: TGTGCCTTATATGCGGGGGGTTACAATGAGCAGTTCTTC.

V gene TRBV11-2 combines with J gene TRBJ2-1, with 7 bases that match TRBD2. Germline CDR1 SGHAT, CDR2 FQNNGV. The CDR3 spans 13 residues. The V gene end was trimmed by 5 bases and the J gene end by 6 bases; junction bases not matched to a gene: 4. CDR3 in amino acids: CASSPPGGNEQFF. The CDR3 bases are TGTGCCAGCAGCCCCCCGGGGGGCAATGAGCAGTTCTTC.

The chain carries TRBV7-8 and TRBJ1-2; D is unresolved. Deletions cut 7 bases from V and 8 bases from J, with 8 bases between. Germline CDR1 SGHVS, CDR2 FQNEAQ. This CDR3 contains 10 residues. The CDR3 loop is CASTPLGYTF. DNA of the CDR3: TGTGCCAGCACCCCGCTCGGCTACACCTTC. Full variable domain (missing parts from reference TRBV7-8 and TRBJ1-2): GAGVSQSPRYKVAKRGQDVALRCDPISGHVSLFWYQQALGQGPEFLTYFQNEAQLDKSGLPSDRFFAERPEGSVSTLKIQRTQQEDSAVYLCASTPLGYTFGSGTRLTVV.

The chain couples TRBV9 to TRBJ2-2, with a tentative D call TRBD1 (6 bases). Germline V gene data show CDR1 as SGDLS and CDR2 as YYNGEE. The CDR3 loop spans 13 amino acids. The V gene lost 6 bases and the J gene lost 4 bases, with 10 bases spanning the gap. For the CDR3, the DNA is TGTGCCAGCAACAGGGACGGCACCGGGGAGCTGTTTTTT. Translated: CASNRDGTGELFF.

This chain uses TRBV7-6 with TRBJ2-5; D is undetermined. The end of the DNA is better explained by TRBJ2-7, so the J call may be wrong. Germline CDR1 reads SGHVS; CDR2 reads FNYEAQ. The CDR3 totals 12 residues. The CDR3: CASRGISYEQYF. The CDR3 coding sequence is TGTGCCAGCAGGGGGATCTCCTACGAGCAGTACTTC.

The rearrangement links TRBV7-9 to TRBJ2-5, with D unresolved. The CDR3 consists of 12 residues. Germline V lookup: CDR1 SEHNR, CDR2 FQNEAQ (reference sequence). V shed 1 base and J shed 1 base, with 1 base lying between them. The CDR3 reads CASSLVQETQYF. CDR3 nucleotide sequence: TGTGCCAGCAGCTTAGTCCAAGAGACCCAGTACTTC.

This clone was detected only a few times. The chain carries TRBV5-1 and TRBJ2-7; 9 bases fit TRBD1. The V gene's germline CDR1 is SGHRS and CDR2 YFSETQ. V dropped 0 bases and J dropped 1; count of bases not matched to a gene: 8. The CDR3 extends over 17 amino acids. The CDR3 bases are TGCGCCAGCAGCTTGGCCCCATCGACAGGGGGGTCCTACGAGCAGTACTTC. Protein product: CASSLAPSTGGSYEQYF.